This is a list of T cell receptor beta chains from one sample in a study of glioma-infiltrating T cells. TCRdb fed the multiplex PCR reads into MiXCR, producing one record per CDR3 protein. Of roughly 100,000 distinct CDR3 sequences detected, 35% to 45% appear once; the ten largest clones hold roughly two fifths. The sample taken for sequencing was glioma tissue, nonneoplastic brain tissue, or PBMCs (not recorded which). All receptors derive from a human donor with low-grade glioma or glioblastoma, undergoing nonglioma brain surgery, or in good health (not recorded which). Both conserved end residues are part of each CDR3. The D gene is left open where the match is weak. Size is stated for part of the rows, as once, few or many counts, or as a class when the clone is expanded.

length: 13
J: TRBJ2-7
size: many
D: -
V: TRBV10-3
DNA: TGTGCCACCTGGGGAGCGGAACTCTACGAGCAGTACTTC
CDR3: CATWGAELYEQYF

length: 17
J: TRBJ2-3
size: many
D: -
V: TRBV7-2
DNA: TGTGCCAGCAGCTTATTGAGACGGGAGAAGGCAACAGATACGCAGTATTTT
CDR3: CASSLLRREKATDTQYF

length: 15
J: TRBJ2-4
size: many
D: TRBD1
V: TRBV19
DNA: TGTGCCAGTAGTATACCTGGACAGGGGAAAAACATTCAGTACTTC
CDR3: CASSIPGQGKNIQYF

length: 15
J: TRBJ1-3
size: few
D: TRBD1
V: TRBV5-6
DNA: TGTGCCAGCAGCTCCCGGGACAGGGAGGTAAACACCATATATTTT
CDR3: CASSSRDREVNTIYF

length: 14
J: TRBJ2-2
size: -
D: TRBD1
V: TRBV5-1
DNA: TGCGCCAGCATGGGACAGGTGAACACCGGGGAGCTGTTTTTT
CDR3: CASMGQVNTGELFF

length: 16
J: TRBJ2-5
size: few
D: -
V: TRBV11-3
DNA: TGTGCCAGCAGCCCCTATCAGTTGGATGGGGGGGAGACCCAGTACTTC
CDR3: CASSPYQLDGGETQYF

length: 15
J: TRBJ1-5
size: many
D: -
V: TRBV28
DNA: TGTGCCAGCAGGCGCCGGGTCCTTAGCAATCAGCCCCAGCATTTT
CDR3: CASRRRVLSNQPQHF

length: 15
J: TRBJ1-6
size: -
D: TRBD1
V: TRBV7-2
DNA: TGTGCCAGCAGTTTAACAGGGGGCAATGATTCACCCTTCCACTTT
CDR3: CASSLTGGNDSPFHF

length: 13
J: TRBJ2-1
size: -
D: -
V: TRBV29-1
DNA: TGCAGCGTTGAAGATAAAGGGTACAATGAGCAGTTCTTC
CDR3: CSVEDKGYNEQFF

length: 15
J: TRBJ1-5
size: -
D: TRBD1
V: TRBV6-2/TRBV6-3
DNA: TGTGCCAGCAGGGCCGACAGGGGTGGCAATCAGCCCCAGCATTTT
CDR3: CASRADRGGNQPQHF

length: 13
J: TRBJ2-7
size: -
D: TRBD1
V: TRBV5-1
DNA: TGCGCCAGCACAAGGACAGGGGCCCACGAGCAGTACTTC
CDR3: CASTRTGAHEQYF

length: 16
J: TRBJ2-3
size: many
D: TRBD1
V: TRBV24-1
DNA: TGTGCCACCAGTGATTCAACTGGGACAGGGCTCAGGACGCAGTATTTT
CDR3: CATSDSTGTGLRTQYF

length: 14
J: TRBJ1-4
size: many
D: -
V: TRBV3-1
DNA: TGTGCCAGCAGTCCCTCCGGGATTAATGAAAAACTGTTTTTT
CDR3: CASSPSGINEKLFF

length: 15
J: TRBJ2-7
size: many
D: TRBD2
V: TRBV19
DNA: TGTGCCAGTAGTATACTAGCGGGCGTCTCCTACGAGCAGTACTTC
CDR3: CASSILAGVSYEQYF

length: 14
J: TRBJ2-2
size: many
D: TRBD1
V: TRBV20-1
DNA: TGCAGTGCTAGTACAGGGGGCTTAACCGGGGAGCTGTTTTTT
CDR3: CSASTGGLTGELFF

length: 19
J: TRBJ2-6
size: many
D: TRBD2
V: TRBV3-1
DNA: TGTGCCAGCAGCCGGACTAGCGGGAGTTCGTTAGCTGGGGCCAACGTCCTGACTTTC
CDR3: CASSRTSGSSLAGANVLTF

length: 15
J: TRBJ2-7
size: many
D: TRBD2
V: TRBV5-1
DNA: TGCGCCAGCAGCTTTACTAGCGGGGGGGCTGGAGAGCAGTACTTC
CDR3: CASSFTSGGAGEQYF

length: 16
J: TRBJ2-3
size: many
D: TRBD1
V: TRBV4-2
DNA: TGTGCCAGCAGCCAAGGGGGGACAGTCCGACCGGATACGCAGTATTTT
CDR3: CASSQGGTVRPDTQYF

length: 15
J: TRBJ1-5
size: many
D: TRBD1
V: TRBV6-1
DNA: TGTGCCAGCAGACTCCGGGACAGGGTTGGTCAGCCCCAGCATTTT
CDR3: CASRLRDRVGQPQHF

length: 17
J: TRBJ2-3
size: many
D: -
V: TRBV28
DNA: TGTGCCAGCAGTAAAAGGACGGGACCCAGGCACACAGATACGCAGTATTTT
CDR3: CASSKRTGPRHTDTQYF

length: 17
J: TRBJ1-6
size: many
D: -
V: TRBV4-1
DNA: TGCGCCAGCAGCCAAGAGAGGGAACCCTCTTATAATTCACCCCTCCACTTT
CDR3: CASSQEREPSYNSPLHF

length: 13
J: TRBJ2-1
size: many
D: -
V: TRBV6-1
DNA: TGTGCCAGCAAACAGGGTGGCTACAATGAGCAGTTCTTC
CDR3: CASKQGGYNEQFF

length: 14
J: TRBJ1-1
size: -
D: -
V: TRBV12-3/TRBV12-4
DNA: TGTGCCAGCAGTTTCGATGGGGGGTGGCCTGAAGCCTTCTTT
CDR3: CASSFDGGWPEAFF

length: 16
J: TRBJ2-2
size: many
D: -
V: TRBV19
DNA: TGTGCCAGTAGTATCTTAATGCTGGCGAACACCGGGGAGCTGTTTTTT
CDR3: CASSILMLANTGELFF

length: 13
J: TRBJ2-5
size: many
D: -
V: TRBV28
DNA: TGTGCCATAAACCTCCGGGCCCAAGAGACCCAGTACTTC
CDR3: CAINLRAQETQYF

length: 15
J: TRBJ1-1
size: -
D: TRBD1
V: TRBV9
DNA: TGTGCCAGCAGCGTAGATGTGACAGGGGGCACTGAAGCTTTCTTT
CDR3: CASSVDVTGGTEAFF

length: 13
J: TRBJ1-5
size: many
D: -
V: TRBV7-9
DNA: TGTGCCAGCAGCCTAGGACAGAATCAGCCCCAGCATTTT
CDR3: CASSLGQNQPQHF